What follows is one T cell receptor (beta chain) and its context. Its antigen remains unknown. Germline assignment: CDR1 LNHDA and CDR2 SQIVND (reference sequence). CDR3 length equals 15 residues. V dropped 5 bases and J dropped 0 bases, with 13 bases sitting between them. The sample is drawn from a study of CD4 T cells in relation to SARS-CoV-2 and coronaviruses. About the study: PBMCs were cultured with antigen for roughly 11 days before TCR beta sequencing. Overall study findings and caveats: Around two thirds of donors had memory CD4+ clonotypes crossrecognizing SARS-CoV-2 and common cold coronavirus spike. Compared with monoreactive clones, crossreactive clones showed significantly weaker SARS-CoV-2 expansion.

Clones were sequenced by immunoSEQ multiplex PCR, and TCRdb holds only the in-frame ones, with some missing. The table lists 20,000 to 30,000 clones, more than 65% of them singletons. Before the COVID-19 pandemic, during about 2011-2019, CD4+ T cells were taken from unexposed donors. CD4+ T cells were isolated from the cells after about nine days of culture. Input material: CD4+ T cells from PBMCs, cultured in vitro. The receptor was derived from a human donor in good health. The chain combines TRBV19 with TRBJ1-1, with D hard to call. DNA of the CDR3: TGTGCCAGTAGTGCAAGATTCGATATGAACACTGAAGCTTTCTTT. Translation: CASSARFDMNTEAFF.